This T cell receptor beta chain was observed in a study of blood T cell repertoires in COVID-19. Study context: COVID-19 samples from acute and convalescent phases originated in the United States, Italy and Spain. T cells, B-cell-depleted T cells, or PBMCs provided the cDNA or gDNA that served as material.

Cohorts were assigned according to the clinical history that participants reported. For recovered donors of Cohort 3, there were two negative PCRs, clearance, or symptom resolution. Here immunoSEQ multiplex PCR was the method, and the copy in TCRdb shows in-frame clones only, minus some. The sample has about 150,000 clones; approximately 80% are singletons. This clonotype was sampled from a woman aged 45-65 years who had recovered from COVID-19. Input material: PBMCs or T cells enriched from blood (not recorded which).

CDR3 region: CASSTRDSYYGYTF. The DNA of the CDR3 is TGTGCCAGTAGTACCCGGGACAGCTACTATGGCTACACCTTC. The genes are TRBV19 and TRBJ1-2; 7 bases map to TRBD1. The CDR3 totals 14 residues. Germline CDR1 and CDR2: LNHDA and SQIVND (reference sequence). V was pared by 4 bases and J by 3 bases, with 5 bases of the junction left unmatched.